These 16 T cell receptor beta chains came from one sample sequenced in a study of metastatic and nonmetastatic thyroid tumors. TCRdb reprocessed the PCR reads via MiXCR. The table lists around 38,000 clones, roughly 31% of them singletons. No patient had received any treatment before thyroid surgery. Sequencing used blood. The receptors come from a male donor with papillary thyroid cancer or a benign thyroid nodule (not recorded which). Some clones in this sample may be carry-over from other donors' samples.

This clone was counted only a few times. The same CDR3 is also encoded by other DNA sequences in this sample. This sequence joins TRBV12-3 or TRBV12-4 and TRBJ2-5; 10 bases are shared with TRBD2. V was pared by 5 bases and J by 8 bases, with 11 bases of the junction left unmatched. The CDR3 covers 15 residues. The CDR3 bases are TGTGCCAGCAGTCCGATAGCGGGAGGTGGAGATACCCAGTACTTC. It yields the protein CASSPIAGGGDTQYF.

This clone was found many times. This chain links TRBV7-9 with TRBJ2-1; D possibly matches TRBD1 or TRBD2 (6 bases each). Per the germline V gene, CDR1 is SEHNR and CDR2 is FQNEAQ (reference sequence). The CDR3 loop spans 15 amino acids. The V end was cut by 1 base, the J end by 6 bases, with 13 bases between. DNA of the CDR3: TGTGCCAGCAGCTTAGTTGGGGGGCTGGCCAATGAGCAGTTCTTC. Translated, it gives CASSLVGGLANEQFF.

This clone was seen repeatedly, ten times or more. The genes are TRBV28 and TRBJ1-5; possibly TRBD1 for D (5 bases). V gave up 10 bases and J gave up 3 bases, with 10 bases separating them. The CDR3 covers 12 residues. Germline V gene lookup returns CDR1 MDHEN and CDR2 SYDVKM. The CDR3 nucleotides are TGTGCCATTCGGGACTCCAATCAGCCCCAGCATTTT. Amino acids: CAIRDSNQPQHF.

This clone has at least ten counts. The chain employs TRBV6-1 and TRBJ1-2; no clear D gene. CDR1 is MNHNS and CDR2 is SASEGT in the germline V gene. V gave up 6 bases and J gave up 3 bases, with 8 bases separating them. The CDR3 runs to 12 residues. Written as DNA, the CDR3 is TGTGCCAGCAGCCCCGGGGACTATGGCTACACCTTC. Protein sequence: CASSPGDYGYTF.

This clone came up many times. The V and J genes are TRBV7-2 and TRBJ2-3, with 10 bases that match TRBD1. CDR1 is SGHTA, CDR2 FQGNSA, per germline. J gave up 3 bases and V 4 bases, and 4 bases lay outside the gene matches. The CDR3 totals 15 residues. The CDR3 region is CASSWGQGTTDTQYF. The CDR3 DNA follows: TGTGCCAGCAGCTGGGGACAGGGGACAACAGATACGCAGTATTTT.

A note on this clone: The junction departs from germline at one end; a sequencing error may be responsible. The genes are TRBV3-1 and TRBJ1-2, with D perhaps matching TRBD1 (5 bases). Germline loops: CDR1 LGHDT, CDR2 YNNKEL (reference sequence). The CDR3 extends over 15 amino acids. The CDR3 sequence: CASSQRDRALKGYPF. The CDR3 coding sequence is TGTGCCAGCAGCCAAAGGGACCGGGCGCTGAAGGGCTACCCCTTC.

The chain uses TRBV7-8 and TRBJ2-5; no clear D. Germline V CDR1 and CDR2: SGHVS, FQNEAQ. V lost 4 bases, J lost 2 bases, and 11 bases lay in between. The CDR3 length is 14 residues. The CDR3 region is CASSWVDGQETQYF. The CDR3, as DNA: TGTGCCAGCAGCTGGGTGGACGGACAAGAGACCCAGTACTTC.

This clone was seen repeatedly, ten times or more. The V gene is TRBV9, the J gene TRBJ2-5; D is perhaps TRBD1 (6 bases). The CDR3 runs to 13 residues. Germline CDR1 reads SGDLS; CDR2 reads YYNGEE. The germline V and J ends were trimmed by 0 bases and 4 bases, with 7 bases remaining between them. CDR3 bases: TGTGCCAGCAGCGTAGGACAGGTAGAGACCCAGTACTTC. This translates into CASSVGQVETQYF.

In its sample, this clone ranks as medium-sized. This chain links TRBV2 with TRBJ1-2; perhaps TRBD1 as D (5 bases). From germline, CDR1 is SNHLY and CDR2 FYNNEI. Trimming pared 4 bases from V and 4 bases from J, leaving 7 bases between. This CDR3 spans 12 amino acids. CDR3 nucleotide sequence: TGTGCCAGCAGTGGGGACTCCTATGGCTACACCTTC. Translation gives CASSGDSYGYTF.

Only a few counts were recorded for this clone. The gene calls are TRBV25-1 and TRBJ2-1; 7 bases are shared with TRBD2. CDR1 is MGHDK, CDR2 SYGVNS, per germline. J gave up 3 bases and V 10 bases, and 12 bases lay outside the gene matches. This CDR3 comprises 15 residues. The CDR3, as DNA: TGTGCCACCTTGAACGAAGCGGGGCACTACAATGAGCAGTTCTTC. It encodes CATLNEAGHYNEQFF.

This chain uses TRBV6-1 with TRBJ2-5; 7 bases map to TRBD2. This CDR3 is built from 19 residues. Losses at the gene ends were 6 bases for V and 4 bases for J; bases not matched to a gene: 23. CDR1 is MNHNS and CDR2 is SASEGT in the germline V gene. CDR3 protein: CASRPYAGRAGVKVETQYF. Here the CDR3 DNA reads TGTGCCAGCAGGCCGTACGCGGGGAGGGCGGGAGTCAAGGTAGAGACCCAGTACTTC.

Concerning this clone: The junction and the germline gene differ at one end; a read error may be behind it. This sequence joins TRBV6-1 and TRBJ2-7; possibly TRBD2 for D (6 bases). The CDR3 is 12 amino acids. Germline V lookup: CDR1 MNHNS, CDR2 SASEGT. CDR3 nucleotide sequence: TGTGCCAGCAGGCGGGGCGAGTGGGAGCATTACTTC. Its protein product is CASRRGEWEHYF.

The chain employs TRBV30 and TRBJ2-7; no definite D call. The germline V gene has CDR1 GTSNPN and CDR2 SVGIG (reference sequence). The CDR3 covers 13 residues. V was clipped by 2 bases and J by 2 bases, with 10 bases between them. CDR3 protein: CAWSPQHPYEQYF. The CDR3 region has the DNA TGTGCCTGGAGTCCACAACACCCCTACGAGCAGTACTTC.

The chain combines TRBV27 with TRBJ2-2, with D perhaps TRBD1 (6 bases). CDR3 length equals 13 residues. Germline CDR1 MNHEY, CDR2 SMNVEV (reference sequence). The ends were cut back, 5 bases at V and 6 bases at J, with 10 bases in the middle. CDR3 residues: CASSLHRAGELFF. For the CDR3, the DNA is TGTGCCAGCAGTCTACACAGGGCCGGGGAGCTGTTTTTT.

This clone was seen only a few times. The chain combines TRBV2 with TRBJ2-7; 7 positions agree with TRBD1. There are 14 residues in the CDR3. CDR1 SNHLY and CDR2 FYNNEI come from the germline V gene. Trimming at V came to 7 bases and at J to 2 bases, leaving 8 bases not matched to a gene. CDR3 protein: CASNHGTVPYEQYF. In DNA form, the CDR3 reads TGTGCCAGCAACCATGGGACAGTTCCCTACGAGCAGTACTTC.

This clone was counted a single time. The genes are TRBV20-1 and TRBJ2-1; perhaps D is TRBD1 or TRBD2 (5 bases each). The V end was cut by 3 bases, the J end by 7 bases, with 22 bases between. CDR3 size: 16 residues. Per germline, CDR1 DFQATT and CDR2 SNEGSKA (reference sequence). CDR3 nucleotides: TGCAGTGCTAGTGGTGGGGCGGGCCCGGCGGGTAATGAGCAGTTCTTC. This sequence encodes CSASGGAGPAGNEQFF.